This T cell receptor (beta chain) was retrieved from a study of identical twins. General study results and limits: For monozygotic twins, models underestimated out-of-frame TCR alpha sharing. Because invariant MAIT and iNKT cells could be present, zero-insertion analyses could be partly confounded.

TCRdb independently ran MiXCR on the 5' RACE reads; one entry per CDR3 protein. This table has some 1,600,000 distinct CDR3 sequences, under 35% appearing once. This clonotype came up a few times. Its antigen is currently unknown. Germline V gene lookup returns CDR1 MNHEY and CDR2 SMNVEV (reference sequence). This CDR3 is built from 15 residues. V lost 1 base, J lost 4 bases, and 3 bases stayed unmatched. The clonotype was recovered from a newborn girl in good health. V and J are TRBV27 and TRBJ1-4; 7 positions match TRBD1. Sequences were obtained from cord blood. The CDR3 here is CASSLFQGGNEKLFF. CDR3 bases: TGTGCCAGCAGTTTATTCCAGGGGGGTAATGAAAAACTGTTTTTT. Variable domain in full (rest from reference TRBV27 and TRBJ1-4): EAQVTQNPRYLITVTGKKLTVTCSQNMNHEYMSWYRQDPGLGLRQIYYSMNVEVTDKGDVPEGYKVSRKEKRNFPLILESPSPNQTSLYFCASSLFQGGNEKLFFGSGTQLSVL.